The present entry profiles one T cell receptor beta chain with its context. Its antigen is still unknown. TCRdb's table, derived via immunoSEQ multiplex PCR, lists solely in-frame clones and lacks some. The table shows 140,000 to 150,000 clones, with about 92% occurring only once. This sample is drawn from a study of T cell responses to AZD1222 COVID-19 vaccine. Study-level findings and limits: Females outnumbered males among donors, who were mostly white British; clonal diversity was possibly underestimated. The breadth and depth of Spike-specific TCRs increased once two AZD1222 doses had been given. Vaccine-associated CD4 TCRs spanned spike, dominant at 160-218 and 743-854. Baseline testing showed seropositivity in only a handful of AZD1222 recipients.

This CDR3 spans 14 amino acids. V lost 5 bases and J lost 4, with 13 bases in between. Per the germline V gene, CDR1 is MNHNS and CDR2 is SASEGT. The TCR sequence derives from an adult who had recovered from COVID-19. Sequences were derived from peripheral blood, sampled after recovery from COVID-19. The chain links TRBV6-1 to TRBJ2-3; a possible D gene is TRBD1 (6 bases). This chain's CDR3 is CASSSYRVADTQYF. In nucleotides, the CDR3 is TGTGCCAGCAGTTCGTACAGGGTGGCAGATACGCAGTATTTT.